These T cell receptor beta chains were read from a single sample in a study of blood T cells in healthy people across ages. In TCRdb, the 5' RACE reads were re-called with MiXCR into one record per CDR3 protein. The sample consists of over a million distinct CDR3 sequences, roughly 60% of them appearing once. The sample was blood. These receptors all come from a young man in good health. CDR3s include the opening cysteine and the closing phenylalanine or tryptophan. The D gene is left open where the match is weak. Clone size, where shown, is once, few, many, or a class for clones that have expanded.

cdr3_nt cdr3_aa v_call clone_size d_call j_call
TGTGCCATCAGTGAGTTGGGGCGAGCGTCAGATACGCAGTATTTT CAISELGRASDTQYF TRBV10-3 . . TRBJ2-3
TGCGCCAGCAGCCAAGCCGGACAGGGCGGCGATGAGCAGTTCTTC CASSQAGQGGDEQFF TRBV4-1 . TRBD1 TRBJ2-1
TGTGCCAGCAGTTTAGGGACATCGAACACCGGGGAGCTGTTTTTT CASSLGTSNTGELFF TRBV12-3/TRBV12-4 few . TRBJ2-2
TGCAGTGCTAGTAGGGGCGAGGATACGCAGTATTTT CSASRGEDTQYF TRBV20-1 . . TRBJ2-3
TGCGCCAGCAGCCAGGCCGGGTCTGGGGGCAATGAGCAGTACTTC CASSQAGSGGNEQYF TRBV4-1 . . TRBJ2-7
TGTGCCACCAGCCCTCGTTACAAGCAGTACTTC CATSPRYKQYF TRBV15 many . TRBJ2-7
TGTGCCAGCAGTGACAGACCCATCGGCTATGGCTACACCTTC CASSDRPIGYGYTF TRBV25-1 few . TRBJ1-2
TGTGCCAGCAGCCAAGGACGGCTCTCCCACAATGAGCAGTTCTTC CASSQGRLSHNEQFF TRBV3-1 . . TRBJ2-1
TGTGCCAGCGAGGGGACGACTGGTTCTTACGAGCAGTACTTC CASEGTTGSYEQYF TRBV7-2 . . TRBJ2-7
TGTGCCAGCAGCCGTGGGGGCTACAATGAGCAGTACTTC CASSRGGYNEQYF TRBV28 few . TRBJ2-7
TGTGCCAGCAGCTTAGAAATAAGGGGTCCTGAAGCTTTCTTT CASSLEIRGPEAFF TRBV7-2 few . TRBJ1-1
TGTGCCATCAGGACCGGCCCTGAGGAGACCCAGTACTTC CAIRTGPEETQYF TRBV10-3 . . TRBJ2-5
TGTGCCGTCCGCGAGCGGGGTGCTTACAATGAGCAGTTCTTC CAVRERGAYNEQFF TRBV28 . TRBD2 TRBJ2-1
TGTGCCAGCAGCCCAGAGGCCATGGTTGGCAATCAGCCCCAGCATTTT CASSPEAMVGNQPQHF TRBV7-2 . . TRBJ1-5
TGTGCCAGCAATTCGGGGGTGGGGTCTTCCACAGATACGCAGTATTTT CASNSGVGSSTDTQYF TRBV28 once . TRBJ2-3
TGTGCCAGCATTACGACTAGCGGCTCCTACGAGCAGTACTTC CASITTSGSYEQYF TRBV11-2 once TRBD2 TRBJ2-7
TGCGCCAGCAGCCAAGATCAGTGGGACAGAAGCTCCTACGAGCAGTACTTC CASSQDQWDRSSYEQYF TRBV4-3 . TRBD1 TRBJ2-7
TGTGCCAGCTCATGGTCCAGGGGCTTCCACATTCAGTACTTC CASSWSRGFHIQYF TRBV18 once . TRBJ2-4
TGTGCCAGCAGTTACTCGGCCCAGCGCACGAGAGCCAACGTCCTGACTTTC CASSYSAQRTRANVLTF TRBV6-5 . . TRBJ2-6
TGCGCCAGCGCTCCCCAGGGGGGAATCGGCTACACCTTC CASAPQGGIGYTF TRBV4-3 few TRBD1 TRBJ1-2
TGTGCCAGCAGTTACTCGATGGGGATGAATGAGCAGTTCTTC CASSYSMGMNEQFF TRBV6-5 few . TRBJ2-1
TGCAGTGCTAGAGCTACCTCCGGGACTAGCGGGGCGCCCGTGACTAACGAGCAGTACTTC CSARATSGTSGAPVTNEQYF TRBV20-1 . TRBD2 TRBJ2-7
TGTGCCAGCACCCCTAGCCCAGGCTCTGGGGCCAACGTCCTGACTTTC CASTPSPGSGANVLTF TRBV12-3/TRBV12-4 . . TRBJ2-6
TGTGCCAGCAGTTTAAAGGTCATCTATGGCTACACCTTC CASSLKVIYGYTF TRBV28 . . TRBJ1-2
TGCAGTGCTAGAGTCGTGGGAGGAGGGACCCAGTACTTC CSARVVGGGTQYF TRBV20-1 few . TRBJ2-5
TGTGCCAGCAGTCCCGGGACAGCGCAATATGGCTACACCTTC CASSPGTAQYGYTF TRBV27 few TRBD1 TRBJ1-2
TGTGCCAGCACCACCAACCCCGGGCAGAATAATGAAAAACTGTTTTTT CASTTNPGQNNEKLFF TRBV11-2 . . TRBJ1-4
TGTGCCAGCAGCTTAGTATTTGATACGCAGTATTTT CASSLVFDTQYF TRBV11-2 . . TRBJ2-3
TGTGCCAGCAGCTCCGTCGAGTGGGGGTACGAGCAGTACTTC CASSSVEWGYEQYF TRBV7-9 few . TRBJ2-7
TGTGCCAGCAGCTTAGCACGGCTAACCTACGAGCAGTACTTC CASSLARLTYEQYF TRBV7-2 . . TRBJ2-7
TGTGCCAGCAGTGTCGGCGCTAGCGGGGGCTCTTCGGAAGAGACCCAGTACTTC CASSVGASGGSSEETQYF TRBV2 once TRBD2 TRBJ2-5
TGTGCCAGCAGCACACAGGGTGCGCCCCTCCACTTT CASSTQGAPLHF TRBV13 . . TRBJ1-6
TGTGCCAGCAGTTTGGGACAGGGTTATGTCGAGACCCAGTACTTC CASSLGQGYVETQYF TRBV12-3/TRBV12-4 . TRBD1 TRBJ2-5
TGTGCCAGCAGCCCACGGGGGCAGCCCCTCATTTCGGAGCAGTTCTTC CASSPRGQPLISEQFF TRBV7-9 . . TRBJ2-1
TGTGCCAGCAGCGTACGCGGGACTAGAAACACCGGGGAGCTGTTTTTT CASSVRGTRNTGELFF TRBV9 . TRBD2 TRBJ2-2
TGTGCCAGCAGCGTAGAGGGTGGCACCATATATTTT CASSVEGGTIYF TRBV9 . . TRBJ1-3
TGTGCCAGCAGTAAGGATAGACGGTGGGGTGTCCCTAACTGTGGCTACACCTTC CASSKDRRWGVPNCGYTF TRBV27 . . TRBJ1-2
TGCAGTGCCAGGGACAGGAAGGCTGGGGCCAACGCCCTGACTTTC CSARDRKAGANALTF TRBV20-1 . TRBD1 TRBJ2-6
TGCGCCAGCAGCCAAGGTACCAGGGCGAGTGAAAAACTGTTTTTT CASSQGTRASEKLFF TRBV5-1 . . TRBJ1-4
TGCAGCGTTGAAGATTGGACAGAAACTAACTATGGCTACACCTTC CSVEDWTETNYGYTF TRBV29-1 few . TRBJ1-2
TGTGCCAGCAGTTCGCTTCTGGCTAGCGGGGGAGCCTACGAGCAGTACTTC CASSSLLASGGAYEQYF TRBV6-5 . TRBD2 TRBJ2-7
TGTGCCAGCAGTCTCAGGGCAACTAATGAAAAACTGTTTTTT CASSLRATNEKLFF TRBV12-3/TRBV12-4 . . TRBJ1-4
TGTGCCAGCAGCGTGCTCCAGGGAATAGGTTCGGAGCAGTTCTTC CASSVLQGIGSEQFF TRBV9 . . TRBJ2-1
TGTGCCAGCAGTTTGGAAAGGGGGCCGGGACGGCTAAAGAACGAGCAGTACTTC CASSLERGPGRLKNEQYF TRBV6-5 . TRBD1 TRBJ2-7
TGCAGCGTCCCCGGGGCCGGGGGCACCTACGAGCAGTACTTC CSVPGAGGTYEQYF TRBV29-1 few . TRBJ2-7
TGTGCCAGCAGTTCGCGGGACAGGGGGAACTATGGCTACACCTTC CASSSRDRGNYGYTF TRBV6-6 . TRBD1 TRBJ1-2
TGCAGCGGTGCTGAGAGGGTTACTGAAGCTTTCTTT CSGAERVTEAFF TRBV29-1 . . TRBJ1-1
TGCAGTGCCCGGGTACTGGGACAGGGTGACCCCTACGAGCAGTACTTC CSARVLGQGDPYEQYF TRBV20-1 few TRBD1 TRBJ2-7
TGTGCCAGCAGTAAGGGGGATACGCAGTATTTT CASSKGDTQYF TRBV6-1 . . TRBJ2-3
TGTGCCAGCAGGGAGCAGGGAGGGGAAAAACTGTTTTTT CASREQGGEKLFF TRBV9 once . TRBJ1-4
TGCAGCGTTGAACTGGGAGGAGGCCCCTACGAGCAGTACTTC CSVELGGGPYEQYF TRBV29-1 few . TRBJ2-7
TGTGCCAGCAGCCCCTTATCGAAGCGTAGCAATCAGCCCCAGCATTTT CASSPLSKRSNQPQHF TRBV7-8 . . TRBJ1-5
TGCAGCGCCACCAGACAGCCCTCCTACGAGCAGTACTTC CSATRQPSYEQYF TRBV29-1 . . TRBJ2-7
TGCGCCAGCAGCCAGTGGGGCGGCAGGCCCGGACGTAGTAGTTCACCCCTCCACTTT CASSQWGGRPGRSSSPLHF TRBV4-3 . . TRBJ1-6
TGTGCCAGCAGTTTATTTAAGACGACTGGCTACACCTTC CASSLFKTTGYTF TRBV28 . . TRBJ1-2
TGTGCCAGCAGTTCCAGGGACTATGGCTACACCTTC CASSSRDYGYTF TRBV7-9 many . TRBJ1-2
TGCGCCAGCAGCTCTAACAGGGGGGGGAACGAGCAGTACTTC CASSSNRGGNEQYF TRBV4-1 . . TRBJ2-7
TGTGCCAGCAGTTACCAAGAGTTCGGCGATGAAGCTTTCTTT CASSYQEFGDEAFF TRBV6-6 . . TRBJ1-1
TGTGCCAGCAGCCAAGTTAGGCGGGAGAGGGATGAGCAGTTCTTC CASSQVRRERDEQFF TRBV3-1 few TRBD2 TRBJ2-1
TGCAGCGCCGGCGGCCCTAGCAGTTCCTACGAGCAGTACTTC CSAGGPSSSYEQYF TRBV29-1 few . TRBJ2-7